These T cell receptor beta chains were read from a single sample in a study of blood T cell repertoires in COVID-19. Profiled with immunoSEQ multiplex PCR; TCRdb holds only in-frame clones, not every one. The sample yields over 200,000 clones, roughly 77% seen once. Material: PBMCs or T cells enriched from blood (not recorded which). The receptors were sampled from a man aged 35-49 years who had recovered from COVID-19. CDR3s include the opening cysteine and the closing phenylalanine or tryptophan. Each record gives: clone size, J gene, V gene, D gene, CDR3 DNA, CDR3 protein. The D gene is left open where the match is weak. Only part of the rows carry a size: once, few, many, or a class if the clone is expanded.

size: .; J: TRBJ2-2; V: TRBV5-6; D: TRBD2; DNA: TGTGCCAGCAGCAGACTCTTGCCGGGAGGCGGGGAGCTGTTTTTT; CDR3: CASSRLLPGGGELFF
size: .; J: TRBJ2-7; V: TRBV5-6; D: TRBD2; DNA: TGTGCCAGCAGCCGACCCGGGACTAGCATGCACTACGAGCAGTACTTC; CDR3: CASSRPGTSMHYEQYF
size: few; J: TRBJ1-2; V: TRBV4-2; D: .; DNA: TGTGCCAGCAGCCAAGATCTTGGGGGCGCCTATGGCTACACCTTC; CDR3: CASSQDLGGAYGYTF
size: .; J: TRBJ2-3; V: TRBV5-1; D: .; DNA: TGCGCCAGCAGCTTGGCCACCAGCGGTCCAGATACGCAGTATTTT; CDR3: CASSLATSGPDTQYF
size: few; J: TRBJ1-5; V: TRBV19; D: TRBD1; DNA: TGTGCCAGCCTTGGGACAGGCAATCAGCCCCAGCATTTT; CDR3: CASLGTGNQPQHF
size: .; J: TRBJ2-1; V: TRBV9; D: .; DNA: TGTGCCAGCAGCGTAGCAGGGGGGACCCTCTTGAATGAGCAGTTCTTC; CDR3: CASSVAGGTLLNEQFF
size: .; J: TRBJ2-7; V: TRBV18; D: TRBD1; DNA: TGTGCCAGCTCACCAAGGGCCGGACAGGGGTCCGAGCAGTACTTC; CDR3: CASSPRAGQGSEQYF
size: .; J: TRBJ1-1; V: TRBV6-5; D: .; DNA: TGTGCCAGCAGATCGGACTCGGCGGCCACTGAAGCTTTCTTT; CDR3: CASRSDSAATEAFF
size: once; J: TRBJ2-7; V: TRBV6-2/TRBV6-3; D: TRBD2; DNA: TGTGCCAGCAGTCGGACTAGCGGGAGTTATCAGCAGTACTTC; CDR3: CASSRTSGSYQQYF
size: .; J: TRBJ2-6; V: TRBV27; D: .; DNA: TGTGCCAGCTCCCGCCAGGGGTATTCTGGGGCCAACGTCCTGACTTTC; CDR3: CASSRQGYSGANVLTF